This is a list of T cell receptor beta chains from one sample in a study of blood T cells in healthy people across ages. One entry per CDR3 protein results from TCRdb running MiXCR on the 5' RACE reads. The sample yields some 1,000,000 distinct CDR3 sequences, around 27% seen once. These data also featured in a second study, about T cells of mothers and their children.

The sequenced sample consisted of blood. These receptors originate from a girl aged 2 to 10 in good health. Both conserved end residues are part of each CDR3. The D gene is left open where the match is weak. Clone size is not always given. Where it is, it says once, few, many or a class for expanded clones.

CDR3nt	CDR3aa	d_gene	v_gene	j_gene	abundance
TGTGCCACCAATGTTCCGGGAGAGAGCGGAGAGACCCAGTACTTC	CATNVPGESGETQYF	NA	TRBV15	TRBJ2-5	NA
TGTGCCAGCAGCTTGGCGGGCTCAGGCACTAGCACAGATACGCAGTATTTT	CASSLAGSGTSTDTQYF	NA	TRBV5-5	TRBJ2-3	NA
TGTGCCAGCAGCAATAACGGACTAGATGGGTCGCAGTTCTTC	CASSNNGLDGSQFF	TRBD2	TRBV7-3	TRBJ2-1	NA
TGTGCCACCAGCAGTGGGGAGGCGTTGGGCTACACCTTC	CATSSGEALGYTF	NA	TRBV15	TRBJ1-2	NA
TGCGCCAGCAGCTTCTACTCTATTGCGGGGGCCACCTACAATGAGCAGTTCTTC	CASSFYSIAGATYNEQFF	NA	TRBV5-1	TRBJ2-1	few
TGTGCCAGCAGCTTTGCAGGGGGTGAATCACCCCTCCACTTT	CASSFAGGESPLHF	TRBD1	TRBV7-8	TRBJ1-6	few
TGCAGCGTAGAACAGGGGAACGAGCAGTACTTC	CSVEQGNEQYF	TRBD1	TRBV29-1	TRBJ2-7	few
TGCAGCGTTGAGAGGTGGGCTCAAGCCAAAAACATTCAGTACTTC	CSVERWAQAKNIQYF	NA	TRBV29-1	TRBJ2-4	NA
TGTGCCAGCAGTTTATCGGACGGAGCCTATGGCTACACCTTC	CASSLSDGAYGYTF	NA	TRBV28	TRBJ1-2	many
TGCGCCAGCAGCCCCTCTTTAGAGGATTTACAAGCTTTCTTT	CASSPSLEDLQAFF	NA	TRBV5-1	TRBJ1-1	NA
TGTGCCAGCAGTTGGGGACTAATTGGCGAGCAGTACTTC	CASSWGLIGEQYF	TRBD2	TRBV12-3/TRBV12-4	TRBJ2-7	NA
TGTGCCAGCAGCGTCCCGGGTGAGCAGTTCTTC	CASSVPGEQFF	NA	TRBV9	TRBJ2-1	NA
TGCAGTGTTCTCCGGGGAGTAAAAGGAGAGGCCCTCTATGGCTACACCTTC	CSVLRGVKGEALYGYTF	NA	TRBV20-1	TRBJ1-2	NA
TGTGCCAGCAGCTTAGGGCTAGGCCCCAGCGAACAAGAGACCCAGTACTTC	CASSLGLGPSEQETQYF	NA	TRBV13	TRBJ2-5	NA
TGTGCCAACAGTGAAGCAGATCCTGAGCAGTTCTTC	CANSEADPEQFF	NA	TRBV2	TRBJ2-1	NA
TGTGCCAGCAGTGAAGGGGGTTTTGGAGGGGAGACCCAGTACTTC	CASSEGGFGGETQYF	NA	TRBV6-1	TRBJ2-5	few
TGTGCCAGCAGCCGAGAGGACAGGGTCTCTGAAGCTTTCTTT	CASSREDRVSEAFF	TRBD1	TRBV7-9	TRBJ1-1	NA
TGTGCCAGCAGTTTATTCCCGTCCCCCGGCAGGACAGGGGTGTTAGGTCAGCCCCAGCATTTT	CASSLFPSPGRTGVLGQPQHF	TRBD1	TRBV27	TRBJ1-5	NA
TGTGCCAGCAGCTTAGGACTAGCGGGGGAAGAGACCCAGTACTTC	CASSLGLAGEETQYF	TRBD2	TRBV5-1	TRBJ2-5	many
TGTGCCAGCAGCCAAGATTTCCAAATCTCCTACTATGGCTACACCTTC	CASSQDFQISYYGYTF	NA	TRBV14	TRBJ1-2	NA
TGTGCCAGCAGGAGGGGTGGCAATCAGCCCCAGCATTTT	CASRRGGNQPQHF	NA	TRBV2	TRBJ1-5	few
TGTGCCAGCAGTTACAAGGGGTCGAACACTGAAGCTTTCTTT	CASSYKGSNTEAFF	NA	TRBV6-2/TRBV6-3	TRBJ1-1	few
TGTGCCAGCGGCTTAGAAGGGGGGGCCCAAGATACGCAGTATTTT	CASGLEGGAQDTQYF	NA	TRBV7-2	TRBJ2-3	few
TGTGCCACCGCCCAGGGTACTAGCGAGATTCTTTTTTTGCCGCAGTATTTT	CATAQGTSEILFLPQYF	TRBD2	TRBV24-1	TRBJ2-3	few
TGTGCCACCAGCAGAGATCGGCTTGGGTCGGAGAACACTGAAGCTTTCTTT	CATSRDRLGSENTEAFF	NA	TRBV15	TRBJ1-1	few
TGTGCCAGCTCACCAGCTAGCGCCTCCTACGAGCAGTACTTC	CASSPASASYEQYF	NA	TRBV18	TRBJ2-7	NA
TGTGCCAGCAGTCCTTATGGACAGGGACAGTCGAGCTCTGGAAACACCATATATTTT	CASSPYGQGQSSSGNTIYF	TRBD1	TRBV27	TRBJ1-3	NA
TGTGCCAGCAGCTTAAGCAGACAGGGCTGGGAGACCCAGTACTTC	CASSLSRQGWETQYF	TRBD1	TRBV7-2	TRBJ2-5	few
TGCAGTGCATCGGGCAGGGGGCTACGGGAGCAGTACTTC	CSASGRGLREQYF	TRBD1	TRBV20-1	TRBJ2-7	once
TGTGCCAGCAGTGGAGGGACAGTCGATGTTACGCAGTATTTT	CASSGGTVDVTQYF	TRBD1	TRBV25-1	TRBJ2-3	NA
TGTGCCAGCAGCGTAGGGGGGACAGGAAAAGAGACCCAGTACTTC	CASSVGGTGKETQYF	TRBD1	TRBV9	TRBJ2-5	NA
TGTGCCAGCAGCCAAGATCCAGTCAATCAGCCCCAGCATTTT	CASSQDPVNQPQHF	NA	TRBV3-1	TRBJ1-5	NA
TGTGCCAGCAGCTTTATGTCAGGATCCTCCTACGAGCAGTACTTC	CASSFMSGSSYEQYF	NA	TRBV5-6	TRBJ2-7	NA
TGTGCCAGCAAAAGGACCGACAACTATGGCTACACCTTC	CASKRTDNYGYTF	NA	TRBV12-3/TRBV12-4	TRBJ1-2	NA
TGCAGCGTTGGGGGAAGGCTGAATAACTATGGCTACACCTTC	CSVGGRLNNYGYTF	NA	TRBV29-1	TRBJ1-2	NA
TGTGCCAGCAGTTTGGGATGGGATGCGCAGTATTTT	CASSLGWDAQYF	NA	TRBV12-3/TRBV12-4	TRBJ2-3	once
TGCAGTGCTAGACAACTAGCGGGGAAATCTGAGCAGTTCTTC	CSARQLAGKSEQFF	TRBD2	TRBV20-1	TRBJ2-1	NA
TGCGCCAGCAGTCGGTTGGGACTAGCGGGCACAGATACGCAGTATTTT	CASSRLGLAGTDTQYF	TRBD2	TRBV5-1	TRBJ2-3	NA
TGCAGTGCTGGAGGACTAGCGGGGGCCAAAAACATTCAGTACTTC	CSAGGLAGAKNIQYF	TRBD2	TRBV20-1	TRBJ2-4	NA
TGTGCCGGCAGAAGGGGAGGTCCCTACGAGCAGTACTTC	CAGRRGGPYEQYF	NA	TRBV12-3/TRBV12-4	TRBJ2-7	NA
TGTGCCAGCGGCGAGGAGGGAAGAGATACGCAGTATTTT	CASGEEGRDTQYF	NA	TRBV6-6	TRBJ2-3	NA
TGTGCCAGCAGTTTCCCACCGGGGGTAGAGAGTGGCTACACCTTC	CASSFPPGVESGYTF	NA	TRBV12-3/TRBV12-4	TRBJ1-2	few
TGTGCCAGTAGTCGGAGGGTAGCGGGGTCCACAGATACGCAGTATTTT	CASSRRVAGSTDTQYF	TRBD2	TRBV19	TRBJ2-3	few
TGTGCCAGCAGGTATACAGAGAACACCGGGGAGCTGTTTTTT	CASRYTENTGELFF	NA	TRBV7-8	TRBJ2-2	few
TGTGCCAGCAGTTACTCGGTTGGCACGCGCCAGGAAACTTCTTGGTCAGATACGCAGTATTTT	CASSYSVGTRQETSWSDTQYF	NA	TRBV6-2/TRBV6-3	TRBJ2-3	few
TGCAGCGTTGAATTGGAGGGAACGGGGGGGGCCAACGTCCTGACTTTC	CSVELEGTGGANVLTF	NA	TRBV29-1	TRBJ2-6	few
TGTGCCAGCAGCCAGTCCAGGGGGGCAAATGAGCAGTTCTTC	CASSQSRGANEQFF	NA	TRBV3-1	TRBJ2-1	NA
TGTGCCAGCAGTTTCGCGGCACACCAAGAGACCCAGTACTTC	CASSFAAHQETQYF	NA	TRBV28	TRBJ2-5	NA
TGTGCCAGCGAAAAGGGACAGCTTAATCAGCCCCAGCATTTT	CASEKGQLNQPQHF	TRBD1	TRBV28	TRBJ1-5	few
TGCAGTGCTAGAGATCTCCTAGCGGGGTTGAAAGAGACCCAGTACTTC	CSARDLLAGLKETQYF	TRBD2	TRBV20-1	TRBJ2-5	few
TGTGCCAGCACCCAAGGACAGGGGGCATCTCAGCCCCAGCATTTT	CASTQGQGASQPQHF	TRBD1	TRBV2	TRBJ1-5	NA
TGTGCCAGCAGGCCAGGGACTAGCGGAACCTACGAGCAGTACTTC	CASRPGTSGTYEQYF	TRBD2	TRBV2	TRBJ2-7	NA
TGTGCCAGTCCATCGGGACAGAAAACCTCCTACGAGCAGTACTTC	CASPSGQKTSYEQYF	TRBD1	TRBV9	TRBJ2-7	NA
TGCAGTGCTACGATAACAGGGACCCCCGAGACCCAGTACTTC	CSATITGTPETQYF	NA	TRBV20-1	TRBJ2-5	NA
TGCGCCAGCAGCCAAGATTTGGAACGCGGTCACGATTCACCCCTCCACTTT	CASSQDLERGHDSPLHF	NA	TRBV4-3	TRBJ1-6	few
TGTGCCAGCAGTTATCACAACCAAGAGACCCAGTACTTC	CASSYHNQETQYF	NA	TRBV6-5	TRBJ2-5	few
TGCAGTGCTAGAGATCGCCTAGCTGGTCGGCATGAGCAGTTCTTC	CSARDRLAGRHEQFF	NA	TRBV20-1	TRBJ2-1	NA
TGTGCCAGCAGCCCCTTGCAGGGCGGGGACATTCAGTACTTC	CASSPLQGGDIQYF	NA	TRBV27	TRBJ2-4	few
TGTGCCACCAGTGGGACGTTTCAAGAGACCCAGTACTTC	CATSGTFQETQYF	NA	TRBV24-1	TRBJ2-5	NA